This T cell receptor beta chain was identified in a study of technical replicates of blood from several donors (dated by TCRdb to 2016 to 2017). Spanning cysteine to phenylalanine, the CDR3 consists of 15 amino acids. This entry keeps only the CDR3 DNA: 45 bases, framed from base 1. CDR1 and CDR2, looked up from the germline V gene, are SNHLY and FYNNEI. Compared with germline, V lacks 3 bases and J lacks 4 bases; bases without a gene match: 5. Library construction relied on the immunoSEQ multiplex PCR assay. TCRdb took this table from immuneACCESS and kept in-frame rearrangements with V and J called. Such tables lack part of the clones; where checked against another copy, unresolved V genes explain under half of the gap, and the rest is unexplained. The sample yields 45,000 to 60,000 clones; roughly nine tenths were counted once. The ten largest clones capture approximately 3.6% of the sample. Comments on this clone: What antigen it recognizes has not been identified. No quality values exist for individual bases; no much larger clone is one base distant.

The specimen was PBMCs. Recombination joined TRBV2 with TRBJ2-3, and 9 bases in between align with TRBD1. The receptor's source is a human donor in good health. Some clones in this sample may be carry-over from other donors' samples. The CDR3 protein: CASSDGTGRADTQYF. The DNA sequence is given as TGTGCCAGCAGTGATGGGACAGGGCGGGCAGATACGCAGTATTTT.